The entry below describes one T cell receptor beta chain. Per the study methods: Reference gene primer amplification gave estimated nucleated cell counts. Sequencing was performed with immunoSEQ multiplex PCR; in TCRdb, only in-frame clones are kept and a portion is missing. That table furnishes V, J and clone size, whereas the DNA furnished D and trimming. The sample yields 70,000 to 100,000 clones, 82% seen once. The data stem from a study of blood T cell repertoires in COVID-19. CDR1 is SNHLY and CDR2 is FYNNEI in the germline V gene. The CDR3 has 15 residues. Trimming removed 7 bases from V and 2 bases from J, with 14 bases in between.

The rearrangement links TRBV2 to TRBJ2-2; the D is unclear. The specimen sequenced was peripheral blood. This receptor was taken from a man aged 50-59 years with active or convalescent COVID-19. The CDR3 bases are TGTGCCAGCATCCCAGGAACAGCCAACACCGGGGAGCTGTTTTTT. It is translated as CASIPGTANTGELFF.